What follows are 18 T cell receptor beta chains derived from one specimen sequenced in a study of T cell repertoires in cytomegalovirus infection. TCRdb re-derived calls from the reads in MiXCR, one entry per CDR3 protein. The data contain a few hundred thousand distinct CDR3 sequences, 15% to 20% of them singletons. The sequenced material came from PBMCs. These TCRs come from a human donor in good health (CMV status not recorded). Some clones in this sample may be carry-over from other donors' samples.

This clonotype was detected many times. This chain connects TRBV2 to TRBJ1-2, with 7 bases matching TRBD1. The CDR3 sequence is 13 residues long. Trimming removed 8 bases from V and 4 bases from J; junction bases left unmatched: 7. Germline-derived CDR1 and CDR2 are SNHLY and FYNNEI. CDR3 DNA: TGTGCCAGCCGCCGACAGGGAACCTATGGCTACACCTTC. It specifies CASRRQGTYGYTF.

This clonotype has a handful of counts. V is TRBV12-3 or TRBV12-4 and J is TRBJ2-3; D ambiguous. The V gene lost 8 bases and the J gene lost 4 bases, with 10 bases spanning the gap. The CDR3 is made up of 12 amino acids. Here the CDR3 DNA reads TGTGCCAGCGGAAGGATCCCAGATACGCAGTATTTT. Translated: CASGRIPDTQYF.

This clonotype was found many times. The chain recombines TRBV7-8 with TRBJ2-7; D not resolved. CDR1 is SGHVS, CDR2 FQNEAQ, per germline. V dropped 1 base and J dropped 1 base, with 11 bases sitting between them. The CDR3 has 15 residues. The CDR3 is CASSLGRTASYEQYF. The CDR3, as DNA: TGTGCCAGCAGCTTAGGTCGGACGGCTTCCTACGAGCAGTACTTC.

The chain carries TRBV6-5 and TRBJ2-1; 7 nucleotides line up with TRBD2. Germline trimming cut 1 base from V and 1 base from J; bases unmatched to any gene: 7. The CDR3 length is 17 residues. The germline V gene has CDR1 MNHEY and CDR2 SVGAGI. Written as DNA, the CDR3 is TGTGCCAGCAGTTACTGGGCGGGAGATAGGTCCTACAATGAGCAGTTCTTC. Translated: CASSYWAGDRSYNEQFF.

Remarks on this clonotype: At one end the junction does not follow the germline gene, possibly because of a read error. The V call is TRBV5-6, the J call TRBJ2-1; no reliable D call. CDR3 length: 14 amino acids. Germline values: CDR1 SGHDT, CDR2 YYEEEE. In DNA, the CDR3 is TGTGCCAGCAGCTTGGGCCTATCCTACAATGAGCAGGTCTTC. It codes for CASSLGLSYNEQVF. Combining the CDR3 with reference TRBV5-6 and TRBJ2-1 gives the whole variable domain DAGVTQSPTHLIKTRGQQVTLRCSPKSGHDTVSWYQQALGQGPQFIFQYYEEEERQRGNFPDRFSGHQFPNYSSELNVNALLLGDSALYLCASSLGLSYNEQVFGPGTRLTVL.

This clonotype came up many times. The chain joins TRBV7-7 to TRBJ1-1, with a tentative D call TRBD1 (5 bases). Germline loops: CDR1 SSHAT, CDR2 FNYEAQ (reference sequence). V dropped 2 bases and J dropped 4 bases, with 11 bases sitting between them. This CDR3 is 14 amino acids long. The CDR3 DNA follows: TGTGCCAGCAGCTTACAACCAGGGCCCACTGAAGCTTTCTTT. The encoded protein is CASSLQPGPTEAFF.

This clonotype was counted a single time. V usage is TRBV6-5 and J usage is TRBJ1-1; D remains ambiguous. The germline CDR1 and CDR2 sequences are MNHEY and SVGAGI. Trimming pared 0 bases from V and 3 bases from J, leaving 8 bases between. CDR3 length: 14 residues. CDR3 loop: CASSYSRRDTEAFF. The CDR3, as DNA: TGTGCCAGCAGTTACTCGAGAAGGGACACTGAAGCTTTCTTT.

J is TRBJ1-2 and V is TRBV19, with 7 bases lining up with TRBD1. The germline gives CDR1 LNHDA, CDR2 SQIVND (reference sequence). The J segment lost 4 bases and the V segment lost 7 bases, leaving 12 bases of the junction unmatched. The CDR3 has 15 residues. The CDR3 spells CASNSGTDFVYGYTF. The CDR3 nucleotides read TGTGCCAGTAACTCCGGGACAGATTTCGTCTATGGCTACACCTTC.

The chain couples TRBV5-1 to TRBJ1-2, with TRBD1 as a possible D gene (5 bases). Per germline, CDR1 SGHRS and CDR2 YFSETQ. V was shortened by 4 bases and J by 6 bases, with 25 bases between the two germline ends. The CDR3 consists of 17 residues. CDR3 sequence: CASSTDRPSGGGDGYTF. The CDR3 DNA is TGCGCCAGCAGCACCGACAGACCGTCAGGTGGGGGAGATGGCTACACCTTC.

The chain links TRBV7-9 to TRBJ2-5; TRBD2 aligns across 7 bases. Germline V lookup: CDR1 SEHNR, CDR2 FQNEAQ (reference sequence). CDR3 size: 17 residues. V shed 2 bases and J 8 bases; nucleotides not matched to a gene: 17. CDR3 region: CASSLIEGARPTSTQYF. The DNA for the CDR3 is TGTGCCAGCAGCTTAATAGAGGGAGCAAGACCGACTAGCACCCAGTACTTC.

The rearrangement joins TRBV10-1 to TRBJ2-1; 7 nucleotides agree with TRBD2. The V segment lost 3 bases and the J segment 4 bases; nucleotides outside the gene matches: 6. The germline V gene encodes CDR1 WNHNN and CDR2 SYGVQD (reference sequence). The CDR3 loop spans 15 amino acids. The CDR3 DNA is TGCGCCAGCAGTGAAGGGCTAGCGGAGTACAATGAGCAGTTCTTC. Translation: CASSEGLAEYNEQFF.

This clonotype was recorded at least ten times. This chain joins TRBV12-3 or TRBV12-4 and TRBJ2-3; the D gene is possibly TRBD1 (6 bases). The ends were cut back, 8 bases at V and 5 bases at J, with 14 bases in the middle. The CDR3 has 13 residues. CDR3 sequence (DNA): TGTGCCAGCTCCCAGGGGATGCAAGATACGCAGTATTTT. Amino acids: CASSQGMQDTQYF.

V and J are TRBV5-6 and TRBJ1-5, with 8 bases fitting TRBD1. V lost 3 bases and J lost 1; bases outside the gene matches: 15. The germline V gene has CDR1 SGHDT and CDR2 YYEEEE. CDR3 length equals 19 residues. This CDR3 reads CASSSNRDRFIVSNQPQHF. For the CDR3, the DNA is TGTGCCAGCAGCTCAAACCGGGACAGGTTCATCGTGAGCAATCAGCCCCAGCATTTT.

The rearrangement joins TRBV4-3 to TRBJ1-4; the match to TRBD1 covers 7 bases. The CDR3 extends over 15 amino acids. J gave up 6 bases and V 1 base, and 5 bases lay outside the gene matches. Germline V CDR1 and CDR2: LGHNA, YSLEER. This CDR3 reads CASSQGTGVHEKLFF. CDR3 nucleotides: TGCGCCAGCAGCCAAGGTACAGGGGTCCATGAAAAACTGTTTTTT.

V gene TRBV27 combines with J gene TRBJ2-1, with D perhaps matching TRBD1 (6 bases). The V gene lost 0 bases and the J gene lost 4 bases, with 16 bases spanning the gap. The CDR3 is made up of 17 amino acids. In germline, CDR1 is MNHEY, CDR2 SMNVEV (reference sequence). The CDR3 is CASSLSLDRTIYNEQFF. CDR3 nucleotides: TGTGCCAGCAGTTTATCGCTGGACAGAACAATATACAATGAGCAGTTCTTC.

This clonotype was detected only a few times. This chain connects TRBV19 to TRBJ1-2; 9 bases map to TRBD1. The V and J ends lost 5 bases and 4 bases, in that order; junction bases with no gene match: 8. This CDR3 comprises 15 residues. The germline V gene encodes CDR1 LNHDA and CDR2 SQIVND (reference sequence). The CDR3 here is CASSVNGQGSYGYTF. The CDR3 coding sequence is TGTGCCAGTAGTGTCAACGGACAGGGGAGCTATGGCTACACCTTC.

At least ten counts were recorded for this clonotype. The CDR3 spells CASSRLDRGETQYF. For the CDR3, the DNA is TGCGCCAGCAGCCGACTGGACAGGGGAGAGACCCAGTACTTC. The chain is built from TRBV4-1 and TRBJ2-5, with 9 bases that match TRBD1. The CDR3 has 14 amino acids. The junction had 4 bases not matched to a gene; V was cut back by 4 bases and J by 4 bases. The germline CDR1 and CDR2 sequences are MGHRA and YSYEKL.

The count of this clonotype is one. The chain couples TRBV18 to TRBJ1-3, with 7 bases aligning to TRBD1. With 6 bases clipped from V and 0 bases from J, the junction kept 11 bases outside the gene matches. The CDR3 sequence is 17 residues long. Germline V gives CDR1 KGHSH, CDR2 LQKENI. CDR3 in amino acids: CASSPDPAGGSGNTIYF. CDR3 sequence (DNA): TGTGCCAGCTCGCCAGACCCGGCAGGGGGCTCTGGAAACACCATATATTTT.